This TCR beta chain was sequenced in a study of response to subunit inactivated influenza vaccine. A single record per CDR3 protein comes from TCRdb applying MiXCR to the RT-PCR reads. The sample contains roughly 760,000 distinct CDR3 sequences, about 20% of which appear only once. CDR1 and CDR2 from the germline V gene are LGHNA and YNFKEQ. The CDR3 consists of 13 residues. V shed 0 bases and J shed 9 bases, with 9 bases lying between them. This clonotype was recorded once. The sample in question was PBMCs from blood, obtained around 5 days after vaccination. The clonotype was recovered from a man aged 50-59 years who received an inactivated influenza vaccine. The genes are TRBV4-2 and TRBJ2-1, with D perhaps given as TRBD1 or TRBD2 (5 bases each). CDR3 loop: CASSQDQRGEQFF. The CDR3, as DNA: TGTGCCAGCAGCCAAGATCAGAGGGGTGAGCAGTTCTTC.